Each of the 20 T cell receptor beta chains below was sequenced from the same sample in a study of cytomegalovirus exposure and HLA in healthy donors (dated by TCRdb to about 2017). The receptor library was made with the immunoSEQ multiplex PCR assay. The multiplex PCR relied on a mix of 60 forward primers for TCR Vbeta segments and 13 reverse primers for TCR Jbeta segments. Imported from immuneACCESS, the table was reduced by TCRdb to in-frame sequences with V and J called. These copies leave out some clones; in studies compared against another copy, an unresolved V gene accounts for under half, and the cause of the remainder is not known. This sample comprises roughly 100,000 clones, approximately 72% of them detected only once. The ten largest clones capture around 2.1% of the sample. The specimen was PBMCs. These receptors originate from a man aged 25-40 years in good health and CMV-seronegative.

The J gene is TRBJ2-7, the V gene TRBV25-1; D perhaps matches TRBD1 (5 bases). Trimming took off 3 bases at V and 5 bases at J, with 11 bases between the two ends. The CDR3 extends over 13 amino acids. The germline V gene has CDR1 MGHDK and CDR2 SYGVNS. The DNA of the CDR3 is TGTGCCAGCAGTGACCAGGGCAATCACGAGCAGTACTTC. As protein: CASSDQGNHEQYF.

The genes are TRBV29-1 and TRBJ2-7, with 8 bases aligning to TRBD1. The junction had 9 bases not matched to a gene; V was cut back by 7 bases and J by 4 bases. Germline V gives CDR1 SQVTM, CDR2 ANQGSEA. This CDR3 is built from 13 residues. The chain's CDR3 is CSANRQGQYEQYF. The CDR3 DNA sequence: TGCAGCGCCAATAGACAGGGGCAATACGAGCAGTACTTC.

The J gene is TRBJ2-3, the V gene TRBV5-1; 13 positions agree with TRBD2. The germline gives CDR1 SGHRS, CDR2 YFSETQ. There are 16 residues in the CDR3. V gave up 1 base and J gave up 4 bases; unmatched junction bases: 3. In nucleotides, the CDR3 is TGCGCCAGCAGCTTGATAACTAGCGGGGGGGCAGATACGCAGTATTTT. Amino acid sequence: CASSLITSGGADTQYF.

As for this clone: The junction departs from the called germline gene at one end, perhaps through a read error. The chain links TRBV29-1 to TRBJ1-5; TRBD1 is a possible D gene (6 bases). This CDR3 region has 13 residues. The germline gives CDR1 SQVTM, CDR2 ANQGSEA. This CDR3 is CSVRYDRFDAQNF. The CDR3 DNA is TGCAGCGTCCGATACGACAGGTTTGACGCCCAGAATTTT.

This chain connects TRBV18 to TRBJ1-4; D perhaps matches TRBD1 (5 bases). Trimming took off 0 bases at V and 7 bases at J, with 12 bases between the two ends. Per germline, CDR1 KGHSH and CDR2 LQKENI. There are 15 residues in the CDR3. The CDR3: CASSPPRLDTEKLFF. CDR3 in DNA: TGTGCCAGCTCACCACCGAGGCTGGACACTGAAAAACTGTTTTTT.

The chain carries TRBV5-1 and TRBJ1-6; a weak D match, TRBD1 (5 bases). V was shortened by 4 bases and J by 8 bases, with 10 bases between the two germline ends. Germline CDR1 reads SGHRS; CDR2 reads YFSETQ. The CDR3 spans 13 residues. The CDR3 nucleotides are TGCGCCAGCAGCACAGGACTAGATTCACCCCTCCACTTT. The encoded protein is CASSTGLDSPLHF.

The chain carries TRBV7-6 and TRBJ2-5; 10 bases fit TRBD1. The V segment lost 1 base and the J segment 5 bases; nucleotides outside the gene matches: 10. Germline-derived CDR1 and CDR2 are SGHVS and FNYEAQ. This CDR3 has 17 amino acids. CDR3 in DNA: TGTGCCAGCAGCTTAGGGGGGACAGGGGTGCTCGGGGAGACCCAGTACTTC. This gives the protein CASSLGGTGVLGETQYF.

This sequence joins TRBV5-5 and TRBJ1-2; 9 bases line up with TRBD1. J lost 8 bases, V lost 6 bases, and 11 bases had no gene match. Germline assignment: CDR1 SGHKS and CDR2 YYEKEE (reference sequence). This CDR3 has 14 residues. This CDR3 is CASTTRGTGQGYTF. The CDR3 DNA reads TGTGCCAGCACTACCCGCGGGACAGGGCAAGGCTACACCTTC.

This clone turned up a few times. This chain uses TRBV7-9 with TRBJ1-3; 8 bases match TRBD1. Per germline, CDR1 SEHNR and CDR2 FQNEAQ (reference sequence). CDR3 length equals 14 residues. V trimming: 5 bases; J trimming: 4 bases; junction bases outside the gene matches: 4. The CDR3 region is CASSTDRGGNTIYF. In DNA, the CDR3 is TGTGCCAGCAGCACAGACAGGGGAGGAAACACCATATATTTT.

V usage is TRBV27 and J usage is TRBJ2-7; 9 bases are a match to TRBD2. J was trimmed by 5 bases and V by 4 bases; bases with no gene match: 9. The length of the CDR3 is 15 residues. From germline, CDR1 is MNHEY and CDR2 SMNVEV (reference sequence). CDR3 sequence reads: CASSWAGLAGDEQYF. The CDR3 bases are TGTGCCAGCAGTTGGGCCGGGTTAGCGGGAGACGAGCAGTACTTC.

The chain has TRBV11-2 and TRBJ1-6; D is ambiguous. Per the germline V gene, CDR1 is SGHAT and CDR2 is FQNNGV. V lost 1 base to trimming and J lost 0 bases, with 7 bases between them. The CDR3 runs to 16 residues. The CDR3 DNA is TGTGCCAGCAGCTTAGTTGCGAGCTCCTATAATTCACCCCTCCACTTT. Its protein product is CASSLVASSYNSPLHF.

The chain joins TRBV30 to TRBJ1-2; perhaps TRBD1 as D (5 bases). The CDR3 totals 13 residues. CDR1 and CDR2 (germline): GTSNPN, SVGIG (reference sequence). The V and J ends lost 3 bases and 3 bases respectively, with 11 bases between them. CDR3 residues: CAWRPDSYYGYTF. The CDR3 bases are TGTGCCTGGAGGCCAGACAGCTACTATGGCTACACCTTC.

This clone was detected a few times. J is TRBJ1-1 and V is TRBV12-5; D uncertain. This CDR3 has 13 residues. Trimming left V 1 base short and J 10 bases short, with 13 bases between. CDR1 and CDR2 from the germline V gene are LGHNT and FRNRAP. CDR3 coding DNA: TGTGCTAGTGGTTTGGAACCGTCTCTCGGAGCTTTCTTT. It specifies CASGLEPSLGAFF.

This clone has only a few counts. J is TRBJ2-1 and V is TRBV2, with 8 bases lining up with TRBD2. The V gene end was trimmed by 7 bases and the J gene end by 4 bases; junction bases not matched to a gene: 24. Germline loops: CDR1 SNHLY, CDR2 FYNNEI. The CDR3 extends over 20 amino acids. The CDR3 region is CASNVRVGSGATTSYNEQFF. CDR3 in DNA: TGTGCCAGCAACGTGAGGGTCGGTAGCGGGGCAACTACTTCATACAATGAGCAGTTCTTC.

This chain joins TRBV25-1 and TRBJ2-6; the match to TRBD1 covers 10 bases. CDR3 size: 17 residues. Germline V gene sequence: CDR1 MGHDK, CDR2 SYGVNS. J was trimmed by 2 bases and V by 1 base; bases with no gene match: 2. The CDR3 is CASSELTGGPGANVLTF. The CDR3 nucleotides read TGTGCCAGCAGTGAATTGACAGGGGGCCCTGGGGCCAACGTCCTGACTTTC.

This rearrangement joins TRBV13 to TRBJ1-2, with D possibly matching TRBD1 (6 bases). The germline CDR1 and CDR2 sequences are PRHDT and FYEKMQ (reference sequence). The length of the CDR3 is 16 residues. V was clipped by 5 bases and J by 6 bases, with 22 bases between them. The CDR3 region has the DNA TGTGCCAGCAGCACCCGAACACAGGGTAATTTCGATGGCTACACCTTC. Its translation: CASSTRTQGNFDGYTF.

This chain uses TRBV12-5 with TRBJ1-5; 8 bases line up with TRBD1. Germline CDR1 is LGHNT and CDR2 is FRNRAP. The V gene end was trimmed by 4 bases and the J gene end by 4 bases; junction bases not matched to a gene: 3. The CDR3 covers 14 residues. The CDR3 sequence: CASGSGQANQPQHF. CDR3 bases: TGTGCTAGTGGTTCGGGACAGGCTAATCAGCCCCAGCATTTT. The complete variable domain, with remaining parts taken from reference TRBV12-5 and TRBJ1-5, reads DARVTQTPRHKVTEMGQEVTMRCQPILGHNTVFWYRQTMMQGLELLAYFRNRAPLDDSGMPKDRFSAEMPDATLATLKIQPSEPRDSAVYFCASGSGQANQPQHFGDGTRLSIL.

The sample holds a few counts of this clone. The chain carries TRBV5-1 and TRBJ1-1; D gene ambiguous. The CDR3 runs to 15 residues. V lost 3 bases, J lost 0 bases, and 12 bases lay in between. Germline CDR1 is SGHRS and CDR2 is YFSETQ. CDR3 sequence: CASSSQWELNTEAFF. The CDR3 DNA reads TGCGCCAGCAGCTCGCAGTGGGAGCTGAACACTGAAGCTTTCTTT.

The V and J genes are TRBV10-3 and TRBJ2-7; no clear D. Trimming shortened V by 4 bases and J by 2 bases, and 6 bases separated the two germline ends. Germline CDR1 reads ENHRY; CDR2 reads SYGVKD. This CDR3 comprises 12 residues. CDR3 in amino acids: CAISAEAYEQYF. The CDR3 nucleotides read TGTGCCATCAGTGCAGAGGCCTACGAGCAGTACTTC.

The V and J genes are TRBV28 and TRBJ1-2; 7 bases fit TRBD1. Trimming took 9 bases from V and 5 from J; bases not matched to a gene: 9. The CDR3 is made up of 13 amino acids. The germline CDR1 and CDR2 sequences are MDHEN and SYDVKM. CDR3 in amino acids: CASLRSGGYGYTF. The CDR3 region has the DNA TGTGCCAGTCTCCGGTCAGGGGGATATGGCTACACCTTC.